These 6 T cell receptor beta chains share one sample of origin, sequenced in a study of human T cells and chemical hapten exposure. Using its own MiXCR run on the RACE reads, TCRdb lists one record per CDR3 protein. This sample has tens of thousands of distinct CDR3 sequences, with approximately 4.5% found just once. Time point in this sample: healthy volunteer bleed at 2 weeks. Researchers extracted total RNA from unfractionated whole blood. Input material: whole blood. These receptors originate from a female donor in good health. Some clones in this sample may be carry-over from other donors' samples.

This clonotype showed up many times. The CDR3 reads CATSRERIADYGYTF. The CDR3 region has the DNA TGTGCCACCAGCAGAGAAAGGATAGCAGACTATGGCTACACCTTC. The V gene is TRBV15, the J gene TRBJ1-2; no clear D gene. Trimming took 0 bases from V and 3 from J, leaving 11 bases between them. This CDR3 has 15 residues. Germline CDR1 is LNHNV and CDR2 is YYDKDF (reference sequence).

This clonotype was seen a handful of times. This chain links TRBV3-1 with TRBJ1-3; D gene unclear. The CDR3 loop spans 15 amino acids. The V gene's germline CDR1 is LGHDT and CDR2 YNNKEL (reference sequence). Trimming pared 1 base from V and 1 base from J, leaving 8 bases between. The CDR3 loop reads CASSQGSRSGNTIYF. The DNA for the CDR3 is TGTGCCAGCAGCCAAGGAAGCAGGTCTGGAAACACCATATATTTT. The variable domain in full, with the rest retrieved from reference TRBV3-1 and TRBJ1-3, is DTAVSQTPKYLVTQMGNDKSIKCEQNLGHDTMYWYKQDSKKFLKIMFSYNNKELIINETVPNRFSPKSPDKAHLNLHINSLELGDSAVYFCASSQGSRSGNTIYFGEGSWLTVV.

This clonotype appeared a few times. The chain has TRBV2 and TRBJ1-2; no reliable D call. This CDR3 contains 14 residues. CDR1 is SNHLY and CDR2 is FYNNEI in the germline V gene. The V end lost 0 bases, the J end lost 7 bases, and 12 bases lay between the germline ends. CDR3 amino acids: CASSEAASGVGYTF. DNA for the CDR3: TGTGCCAGCAGTGAAGCCGCGAGCGGTGTTGGCTACACCTTC.

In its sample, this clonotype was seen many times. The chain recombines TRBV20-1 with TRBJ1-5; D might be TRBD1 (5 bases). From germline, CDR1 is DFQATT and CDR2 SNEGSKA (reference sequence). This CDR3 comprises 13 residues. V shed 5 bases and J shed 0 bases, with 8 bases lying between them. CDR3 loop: CSALTDSNQPQHF. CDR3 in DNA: TGCAGTGCTTTGACAGATAGCAATCAGCCCCAGCATTTT.

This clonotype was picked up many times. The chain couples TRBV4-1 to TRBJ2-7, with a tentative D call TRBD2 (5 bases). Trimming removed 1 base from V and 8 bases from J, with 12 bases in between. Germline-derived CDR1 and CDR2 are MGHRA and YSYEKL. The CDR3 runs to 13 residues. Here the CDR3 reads CASSQGTDRKQYF. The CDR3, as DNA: TGCGCCAGCAGCCAAGGGACTGATAGAAAGCAGTACTTC.

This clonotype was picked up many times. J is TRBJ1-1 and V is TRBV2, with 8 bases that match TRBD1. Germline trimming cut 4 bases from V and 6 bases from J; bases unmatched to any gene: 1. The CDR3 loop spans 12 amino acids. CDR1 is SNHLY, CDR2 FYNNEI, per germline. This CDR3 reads CASSGQGPEAFF. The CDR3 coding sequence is TGTGCCAGCAGTGGACAGGGGCCTGAAGCTTTCTTT.